This T cell receptor (beta chain) came from a study of control samples from healthy donors and cancer patients. Clones were read by immunoSEQ multiplex PCR, and TCRdb kept only the in-frame ones, dropping some. This table holds roughly 40,000 clones, around four fifths found once. The CDR3 consists of 15 residues. Unmatched junction bases numbered 10, after V lost 2 bases and J lost 6 bases. Germline-derived CDR1 and CDR2 are GTSNPN and SVGIG (reference sequence). This chain links TRBV30 with TRBJ1-5, with TRBD1 matching over 7 bases. Sample: blood. The receptor comes from a man between 60 and 75 years old in good health. CDR3 loop: CAWSPGGVISQPQHF. DNA for the CDR3: TGTGCCTGGAGTCCAGGGGGGGTGATCAGTCAGCCCCAGCATTTT.